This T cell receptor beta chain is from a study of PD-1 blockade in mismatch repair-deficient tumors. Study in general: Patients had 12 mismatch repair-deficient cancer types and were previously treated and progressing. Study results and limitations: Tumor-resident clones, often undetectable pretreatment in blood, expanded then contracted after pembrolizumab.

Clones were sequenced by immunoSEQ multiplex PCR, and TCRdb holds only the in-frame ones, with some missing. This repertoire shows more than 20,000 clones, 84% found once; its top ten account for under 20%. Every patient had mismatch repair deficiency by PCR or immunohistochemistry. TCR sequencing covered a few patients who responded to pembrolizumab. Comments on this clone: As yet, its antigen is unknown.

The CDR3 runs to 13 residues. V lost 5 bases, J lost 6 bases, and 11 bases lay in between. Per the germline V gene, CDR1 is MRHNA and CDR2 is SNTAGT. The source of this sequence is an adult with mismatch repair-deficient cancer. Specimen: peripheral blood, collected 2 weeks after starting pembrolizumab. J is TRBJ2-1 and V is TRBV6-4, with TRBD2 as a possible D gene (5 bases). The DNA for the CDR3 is TGTGCCAGCAGTTACCGAACTAGCAATGAGCAGTTCTTC. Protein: CASSYRTSNEQFF.